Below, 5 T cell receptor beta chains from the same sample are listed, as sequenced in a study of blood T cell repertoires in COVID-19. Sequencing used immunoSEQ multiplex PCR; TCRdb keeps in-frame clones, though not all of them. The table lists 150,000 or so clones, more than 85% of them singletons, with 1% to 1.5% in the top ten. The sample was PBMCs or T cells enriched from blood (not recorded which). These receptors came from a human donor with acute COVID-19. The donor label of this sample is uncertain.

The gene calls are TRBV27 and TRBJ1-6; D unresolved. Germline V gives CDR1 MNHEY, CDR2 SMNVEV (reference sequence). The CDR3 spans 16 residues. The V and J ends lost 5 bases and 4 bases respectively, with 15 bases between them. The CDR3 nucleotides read TGTGCCAGCAGTCTCCGAATGACAACGTATAATTCACCCCTCCACTTT. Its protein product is CASSLRMTTYNSPLHF.

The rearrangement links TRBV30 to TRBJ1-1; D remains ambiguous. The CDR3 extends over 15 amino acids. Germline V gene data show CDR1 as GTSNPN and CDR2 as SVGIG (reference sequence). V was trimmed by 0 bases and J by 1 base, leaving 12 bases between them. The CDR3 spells CAWSVPPGGNTEAFF. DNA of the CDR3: TGTGCCTGGAGTGTACCCCCCGGAGGGAACACTGAAGCTTTCTTT.

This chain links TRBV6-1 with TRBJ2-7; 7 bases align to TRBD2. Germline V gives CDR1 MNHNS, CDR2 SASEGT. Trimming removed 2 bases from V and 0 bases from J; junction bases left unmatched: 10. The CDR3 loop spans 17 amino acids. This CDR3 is CASSELVASGTSYEQYF. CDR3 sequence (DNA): TGTGCCAGCAGTGAATTGGTAGCTAGCGGAACCTCCTACGAGCAGTACTTC.

The CDR3, as DNA: TGTGCCAGCAGCCCAGGGGTTGAGGGCAATCAGCCCCAGCATTTT. It encodes CASSPGVEGNQPQHF. The V call is TRBV7-9, the J call TRBJ1-5, with a weak D call TRBD1 (6 bases). CDR1 SEHNR and CDR2 FQNEAQ come from the germline V gene (reference sequence). This CDR3 region has 15 residues. V was shortened by 5 bases and J by 2 bases, with 13 bases between the two germline ends.

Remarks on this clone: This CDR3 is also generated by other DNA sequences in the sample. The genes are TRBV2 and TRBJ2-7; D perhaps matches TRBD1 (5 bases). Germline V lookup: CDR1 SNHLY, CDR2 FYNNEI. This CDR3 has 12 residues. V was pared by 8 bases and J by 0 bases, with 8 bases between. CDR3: CASSRDSYEQYF. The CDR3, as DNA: TGTGCCAGCTCCAGGGACTCCTACGAGCAGTACTTC.